This T cell receptor (beta chain) is drawn from a study of cytomegalovirus exposure and HLA in healthy donors. The CDR3 runs to 14 residues. Losses at the gene ends were 3 bases for V and 4 bases for J; bases not matched to a gene: 4. Germline values: CDR1 SGHNT, CDR2 YYREEE (reference sequence). Study-wide findings and caveats: Among TCR beta chains, those listed as cytomegalovirus-associated numbered more than 150. Previous analysis showed most TCR beta V segments were productive about 90% or about 30% of the time. A later analysis reportedly identified an Asian-associated ancestry cluster as carrying fewer N-insertions than the roughly 600-donor mean.

Comment on this clone: What it binds is unknown.

PCR amplification relied on 60 Vbeta primers (plus 13 Jbeta primers). Measured with immunoSEQ multiplex PCR; TCRdb has only the in-frame clones, and not every one. Altogether over 120,000 clones are present, roughly 80% being singletons, with the ten largest covering 2.5% to 3.5%. The sequencing input was PBMCs. The sequence was obtained from a woman in her 30s in good health and CMV-seronegative. The rearrangement links TRBV5-4 to TRBJ1-1, with TRBD1 matching 9 bases. CDR3 sequence (DNA): TGTGCCAGCAGCTCACGACAGGGGGTCACTGAAGCTTTCTTT. This encodes CASSSRQGVTEAFF.